Each of the 21 T cell receptor beta chains below was sequenced from the same sample in a study of cytomegalovirus exposure and HLA in healthy donors. 60 Vbeta and 13 Jbeta primers were used in PCR. Using immunoSEQ multiplex PCR, the repertoire was profiled, and TCRdb retains in-frame clones only, with some absent. The sample contains roughly 130,000 clones, 84% of which appear only once. The sequencing sample was made of PBMCs. The origin of the receptors is a man between 45 and 60 years old in good health and CMV-seronegative.

Of note for this clone: At one boundary the junction diverges from the germline segment, which might be a read error. The genes are TRBV6-5 and TRBJ1-2; 10 bases align to TRBD1. In germline, CDR1 is MNHEY, CDR2 SVGAGI. CDR3 length equals 15 residues. CDR3 region: CTSSYWDRGRGGYTF. CDR3 nucleotides: TGTACCAGCAGTTACTGGGACAGGGGAAGGGGTGGCTACACCTTC.

The chain is built from TRBV5-1 and TRBJ1-4; TRBD1 might be the D (5 bases). From germline, CDR1 is SGHRS and CDR2 YFSETQ. CDR3 length equals 14 residues. Deletions cut 4 bases from V and 0 bases from J, with 7 bases between. The CDR3, as DNA: TGCGCCAGCAGCCGGGGGGCAACTAATGAAAAACTGTTTTTT. As protein: CASSRGATNEKLFF.

This rearrangement joins TRBV7-3 to TRBJ2-5; 7 nucleotides align to TRBD2. V dropped 5 bases and J dropped 1; count of bases not matched to a gene: 7. Germline values: CDR1 SGHTA, CDR2 FQGTGA. This CDR3 is 15 amino acids long. The CDR3 here is CASSPGAGVQETQYF. CDR3 bases: TGTGCCAGCAGCCCCGGGGCGGGGGTCCAAGAGACCCAGTACTTC.

V gene TRBV5-8 combines with J gene TRBJ1-2, with D tentatively TRBD1 (6 bases). The germline V gene has CDR1 SGHTS and CDR2 YDEGEE. V was trimmed by 4 bases and J by 0 bases, leaving 13 bases between them. This CDR3 has 15 amino acids. The CDR3 loop is CASSHRGGPNYGYTF. The DNA for the CDR3 is TGTGCCAGCAGCCACCGGGGGGGCCCTAACTATGGCTACACCTTC.

This chain links TRBV4-1 with TRBJ1-1; D remains unclear. The V gene lost 1 base and the J gene lost 0 bases, with 6 bases spanning the gap. Per germline, CDR1 MGHRA and CDR2 YSYEKL. The CDR3 consists of 14 residues. CDR3: CASSQGQMNTEAFF. Written as DNA, the CDR3 is TGCGCCAGCAGCCAAGGTCAGATGAACACTGAAGCTTTCTTT.

In its sample, this clone was seen a few times. The V call is TRBV19, the J call TRBJ1-1; TRBD1 is a possible D gene (6 bases). The germline CDR1 and CDR2 sequences are LNHDA and SQIVND (reference sequence). The CDR3 is made up of 14 amino acids. Trimming removed 6 bases from V and 5 bases from J, with 16 bases in between. DNA of the CDR3: TGTGCCAGTAGGAAACAGGGTGGTGGGACTGAAGCTTTCTTT. As protein: CASRKQGGGTEAFF.

The chain links TRBV7-6 to TRBJ1-1; D perhaps matches TRBD1 (5 bases). Looked up from germline, CDR1 is SGHVS and CDR2 is FNYEAQ. The CDR3 spans 14 residues. V lost 8 bases, J lost 0 bases, and 13 bases lay in between. The CDR3 reads CASFRTRMNTEAFF. The CDR3 nucleotides read TGTGCCAGCTTTAGGACACGGATGAACACTGAAGCTTTCTTT.

This clone occurred once. The chain carries TRBV11-3 and TRBJ2-3; D gene ambiguous. V lost 4 bases and J lost 6, with 11 bases in between. Germline-derived CDR1 and CDR2 are SGHNT and YENEEA. The CDR3 is 13 residues long. The CDR3 loop is CASSSRLTDTQYF. The CDR3 DNA follows: TGTGCCAGCAGCTCGAGGTTGACGGATACGCAGTATTTT.

The gene calls are TRBV21-1 and TRBJ1-1; the DNA was not compared with TRBD1, the D call given in the table. TRBV21-1 is marked as a pseudogene. The CDR3 loop spans 16 amino acids. This chain's CDR3 is CASSKAQGTVNTEAFF. For the CDR3, the DNA is TGTGCCAGCAGCAAAGCGCAGGGGACAGTCAACACTGAAGCTTTCTTT.

The chain joins TRBV19 to TRBJ2-3, with 7 bases aligning to TRBD1. Trimming cost V 5 bases and J 4 bases; bases outside gene matches: 6. Germline-derived CDR1 and CDR2 are LNHDA and SQIVND (reference sequence). The CDR3 is made up of 14 amino acids. In DNA form, the CDR3 reads TGTGCCAGTAGTCCACAGACAGGGCCAGATACGCAGTATTTT. This encodes CASSPQTGPDTQYF.

The chain recombines TRBV27 with TRBJ2-5; 8 nucleotides line up with TRBD1. This CDR3 has 14 amino acids. V shed 5 bases, J shed 2 bases, and the junction held 4 bases outside the gene matches. Germline V lookup: CDR1 MNHEY, CDR2 SMNVEV (reference sequence). CDR3 nucleotide sequence: TGTGCCAGCAGTCCGGACAGGGTGCAAGAGACCCAGTACTTC. Amino acids: CASSPDRVQETQYF.

This chain connects TRBV5-1 to TRBJ2-5, with D possibly matching TRBD2 (6 bases). The ends were cut back, 8 bases at V and 5 bases at J, with 25 bases in the middle. This CDR3 is built from 16 residues. Germline CDR1 and CDR2: SGHRS and YFSETQ. The CDR3 DNA follows: TGCGCCAGAAAGGGGATCCCGGGGGACGAGATGGAGACCCAGTACTTC. Translation gives CARKGIPGDEMETQYF.

CDR3 bases: TGTGCCAGCAGCGATTCTCGGGGGTCCGACGAGCAGTACTTC. Translation: CASSDSRGSDEQYF. The chain links TRBV7-9 to TRBJ2-7, with D possibly TRBD2 on 6 matching bases. Trimming shortened V by 5 bases and J by 5 bases, and 16 bases separated the two germline ends. The CDR3 length is 14 residues. CDR1 is SEHNR and CDR2 is FQNEAQ in the germline V gene (reference sequence).

This sequence joins TRBV7-2 and TRBJ1-2; 8 bases agree with TRBD1. The CDR3 is 14 residues long. Looked up from germline, CDR1 is SGHTA and CDR2 is FQGNSA. J gave up 7 bases and V 2 bases, and 6 bases lay outside the gene matches. The CDR3 DNA is TGTGCCAGCAGCTTAACTACAGGGGGAGGTGGCTACACCTTC. It encodes CASSLTTGGGGYTF.

This sequence joins TRBV4-1 and TRBJ2-1; 8 bases map to TRBD2. V lost 0 bases and J lost 15; bases outside the gene matches: 10. CDR1 MGHRA and CDR2 YSYEKL come from the germline V gene. The CDR3 loop spans 14 amino acids. CDR3 sequence reads: CASSQDLGGAGGFF. The DNA for the CDR3 is TGCGCCAGCAGCCAAGATCTGGGTGGTGCGGGGGGGTTCTTC.

CDR3 nucleotides: TGTGCCAGCAGCGGAATTAGCGGGGTTGGAGAGACCCAGTACTTC. This codes for CASSGISGVGETQYF. The chain recombines TRBV7-8 with TRBJ2-5, with TRBD2 identical over 8 bases. This CDR3 is built from 15 residues. The germline gives CDR1 SGHVS, CDR2 FQNEAQ. V was pared by 5 bases and J by 4 bases, with 9 bases of the junction left unmatched.

The table lists this clone with a count of one. This sequence joins TRBV7-6 and TRBJ2-7; tentatively, D is TRBD2 (5 bases). This CDR3 is 14 amino acids long. Trimming pared 1 base from V and 3 bases from J, leaving 10 bases between. CDR1 and CDR2 (germline): SGHVS, FNYEAQ. The CDR3 loop reads CASSLVRDDYEQYF. The DNA for the CDR3 is TGTGCCAGCAGCTTAGTACGGGATGACTACGAGCAGTACTTC.

The chain combines TRBV30 with TRBJ2-7, with TRBD1 as a possible D gene (5 bases). Trimming took 1 base from V and 7 from J, leaving 17 bases between them. This CDR3 is 14 amino acids long. From germline, CDR1 is GTSNPN and CDR2 SVGIG (reference sequence). The CDR3 DNA sequence: TGTGCCTGGAGTGAGGGTAGGGGCGGTCCGGAGCAGTACTTC. This gives the protein CAWSEGRGGPEQYF.

Comment on this clone: Other DNA sequences in the same sample also yield this CDR3. The rearrangement links TRBV5-4 to TRBJ2-5, with 14 positions matching TRBD2. V dropped 4 bases and J dropped 1; count of bases not matched to a gene: 3. This CDR3 comprises 16 residues. The germline V gene encodes CDR1 SGHNT and CDR2 YYREEE (reference sequence). This chain's CDR3 is CASSPGLAGGQETQYF. CDR3 DNA sequence: TGTGCCAGCAGCCCAGGACTAGCGGGGGGCCAAGAGACCCAGTACTTC.

The genes are TRBV19 and TRBJ1-2, with 10 bases that match TRBD1. The CDR3 has 16 amino acids. The V segment lost 6 bases and the J segment 0 bases; nucleotides outside the gene matches: 7. In germline, CDR1 is LNHDA, CDR2 SQIVND (reference sequence). The CDR3 DNA reads as TGTGCCAGTAGCTGGGGACAGGGGCTAGCTAACTATGGCTACACCTTC. This gives the protein CASSWGQGLANYGYTF.

V gene TRBV4-1 combines with J gene TRBJ2-1, with 9 positions matching TRBD2. The CDR3 loop spans 16 amino acids. The J segment lost 12 bases and the V segment lost 2 bases, leaving 14 bases of the junction unmatched. Per germline, CDR1 MGHRA and CDR2 YSYEKL. This CDR3 reads CASSQPGLASSSGQFF. CDR3 nucleotides: TGCGCCAGCAGCCAACCGGGACTAGCTTCCTCCTCTGGGCAGTTCTTC.